This T cell receptor (beta chain) was sequenced during a study of T-cell reconstitution after alpha-beta-depleted transplantation in children. This CDR3 is 15 amino acids long. Germline V gene data show CDR1 as SGHVS and CDR2 as FQNEAQ. Deletions cut 0 bases from V and 2 bases from J, with 8 bases between. As it was prepared, the TCRbeta library received unique molecular identifiers. One entry per CDR3 protein, called by TCRdb with MiXCR from the PCR reads. This sample has under 300,000 distinct CDR3 sequences, with roughly 12% found just once. The count of this clonotype is one. Its specificity is unknown. A much larger clone lies one base from this, so it may be a read error. Notes on the study in general: About two months after transplant, alpha-beta T cells reportedly came from several hundred expanded graft clones. Newly produced T cells mostly accounted for T-cell counts and diversity one year post-transplant.

The receptor comes from a male patient between 2 and 10 years old who had a stem cell transplant for chronic granulomatous disease, so the T cells may come from the graft donor. Specimen: peripheral blood, collected 180 days after TCRalphabeta/CD19-depleted stem cell transplant. The chain links TRBV7-8 to TRBJ2-1, with D perhaps matching TRBD2 (5 bases). CDR3 DNA sequence: TGTGCCAGCAGCTTAGCTCAAGCGGCCTACAATGAGCAGTTCTTC. This sequence encodes CASSLAQAAYNEQFF.